The next 3 T cell receptor beta chains were all read from a single sample in a study of technical replicates of blood from a few donors. Libraries were prepared by immunoSEQ multiplex PCR; TCRdb keeps only in-frame clonotypes and omits some of them. The sample carries tens of thousands of clones, approximately 92% recorded once. The sequenced sample was T cells isolated from PBMCs. These TCRs come from a human donor in good health.

The chain joins TRBV11-3 to TRBJ2-1; tentatively, D is TRBD2 (6 bases). V gave up 2 bases and J gave up 0 bases, with 14 bases separating them. Germline lookup yields CDR1 SGHNT and CDR2 YENEEA. The CDR3 is 17 amino acids. DNA of the CDR3: TGTGCCAGCAGCTTATTTAGCGGTGATTACTCCTACAATGAGCAGTTCTTC. It yields the protein CASSLFSGDYSYNEQFF.

The V call is TRBV6-1, the J call TRBJ2-5; 10 bases map to TRBD2. Trimming removed 2 bases from V and 4 bases from J; junction bases left unmatched: 10. This CDR3 spans 17 amino acids. Germline V gene sequence: CDR1 MNHNS, CDR2 SASEGT. CDR3 sequence: CASSEWPSGRVGETQYF. The DNA of the CDR3 is TGTGCCAGCAGTGAATGGCCTAGCGGGAGAGTAGGAGAGACCCAGTACTTC.

The chain joins TRBV11-2 to TRBJ2-5; 9 bases are a match to TRBD1. Trimming at V came to 2 bases and at J to 14 bases, leaving 6 bases not matched to a gene. From germline, CDR1 is SGHAT and CDR2 FQNNGV. The length of the CDR3 is 12 residues. CDR3 loop: CASSLTDRGYYF. As DNA, the CDR3 is TGTGCCAGCAGCTTAACGGACAGGGGTTATTACTTC.